Each of the 14 T cell receptor beta chains below was sequenced from the same sample in a study of blood T cell repertoires in COVID-19. The data were produced by immunoSEQ multiplex PCR, yet TCRdb's version contains in-frame clones alone and is incomplete. This sample has 28,000 or so clones, with more than 85% found just once. Sequences were obtained from peripheral blood. The origin of the receptors is a human donor in a cohort sampled during active COVID-19.

V gene TRBV5-5 combines with J gene TRBJ1-1, with TRBD1 matching 9 bases. CDR1 is SGHKS, CDR2 YYEKEE, per germline (reference sequence). J was trimmed by 1 base and V by 1 base; bases with no gene match: 5. The CDR3 loop spans 16 amino acids. CDR3 sequence (DNA): TGTGCCAGCAGCTTGATCCCGACAGGGGGGAACACTGAAGCTTTCTTT. As protein: CASSLIPTGGNTEAFF.

The genes are TRBV27 and TRBJ1-1; the D is unclear. This CDR3 is 14 amino acids long. Germline lookup yields CDR1 MNHEY and CDR2 SMNVEV (reference sequence). V lost 5 bases and J 4 bases, leaving 14 bases between the germline ends. DNA of the CDR3: TGTGCCAGCAGTCTCAGGACTAAGGGCACTGAAGCTTTCTTT. As protein: CASSLRTKGTEAFF.

The rearrangement uses TRBV19 and TRBJ2-1; TRBD2 agrees at 11 bases. V shed 5 bases and J 5 bases; nucleotides not matched to a gene: 5. Germline V gene data show CDR1 as LNHDA and CDR2 as SQIVND (reference sequence). The CDR3 sequence is 15 residues long. The CDR3 DNA reads TGTGCCAGTAGTTACGGGACTAGCGGAAACAATGAGCAGTTCTTC. This gives the protein CASSYGTSGNNEQFF.

The V and J genes are TRBV7-3 and TRBJ2-7; TRBD1 aligns across 9 bases. Trimming took 5 bases from V and 3 from J; bases not matched to a gene: 8. CDR3 size: 15 residues. Germline CDR1 SGHTA, CDR2 FQGTGA. In nucleotides, the CDR3 is TGTGCCAGCAGCCCAGAACAGGGGGCTGGCTACGAGCAGTACTTC. Translating it yields CASSPEQGAGYEQYF.

The chain employs TRBV25-1 and TRBJ2-7; D is perhaps TRBD1 (5 bases). Germline CDR1 MGHDK, CDR2 SYGVNS. This CDR3 is built from 11 residues. Trimming removed 10 bases from V and 0 bases from J, with 7 bases in between. The CDR3 reads CATRASYEQYF. Here the CDR3 DNA reads TGTGCCACCAGGGCCTCCTACGAGCAGTACTTC.

A word on this clone: One junction end disagrees with the germline gene, perhaps due to a read error. The gene calls are TRBV7-7 and TRBJ2-2; 7 bases match TRBD2. This CDR3 region has 15 residues. Germline CDR1 reads SSHAT; CDR2 reads FNYEAQ (reference sequence). In nucleotides, the CDR3 is TGTGCTAGCAGCTTATTCCGGGGGGACACCGGGGAGCTGTTTTTT. Encoded protein: CASSLFRGDTGELFF.

The rearrangement joins TRBV7-2 to TRBJ1-2, with D tentatively TRBD1 (6 bases). The length of the CDR3 is 17 residues. Germline V gene data show CDR1 as SGHTA and CDR2 as FQGNSA. Trimming removed 1 base from V and 4 bases from J, with 19 bases in between. In DNA, the CDR3 is TGTGCCAGCAGCTTAGTTGGCCGGACAGCTCTAAGCTATGGCTACACCTTC. Its protein is CASSLVGRTALSYGYTF.

This sequence joins TRBV5-4 and TRBJ1-1, with a possible D match to TRBD1 (6 bases). The CDR3 has 14 residues. V lost 4 bases, J lost 0 bases, and 10 bases lay in between. Germline CDR1 reads SGHNT; CDR2 reads YYREEE (reference sequence). CDR3 amino acids: CASSGGQMNTEAFF. The CDR3 coding sequence is TGTGCCAGCAGCGGTGGACAGATGAACACTGAAGCTTTCTTT.

The V call is TRBV9, the J call TRBJ1-6, with D perhaps TRBD1 (6 bases). V lost 2 bases and J 5 bases, leaving 11 bases between the germline ends. Germline V gene data show CDR1 as SGDLS and CDR2 as YYNGEE. The CDR3 extends over 15 amino acids. CDR3 sequence reads: CASSVGGTNNSPLHF. CDR3 coding DNA: TGTGCCAGCAGCGTGGGTGGGACAAATAATTCACCCCTCCACTTT.

The chain combines TRBV7-2 with TRBJ1-4; TRBD1 matches 7 bases. Germline trimming cut 1 base from V and 4 bases from J; bases unmatched to any gene: 3. CDR1 is SGHTA and CDR2 is FQGNSA in the germline V gene. This CDR3 contains 15 residues. CDR3 region: CASSLGTGVNEKLFF. In DNA form, the CDR3 reads TGTGCCAGCAGCTTAGGGACAGGAGTTAATGAAAAACTGTTTTTT.

The chain couples TRBV6-1 to TRBJ2-5; 8 bases map to TRBD1. V lost 0 bases and J lost 4; bases outside the gene matches: 7. Germline V lookup: CDR1 MNHNS, CDR2 SASEGT. The length of the CDR3 is 16 residues. CDR3 protein: CASSEARTGLGETQYF. Here the CDR3 DNA reads TGTGCCAGCAGTGAAGCCCGGACAGGGTTGGGAGAGACCCAGTACTTC.

This clone came up once. The V gene is TRBV11-3, the J gene TRBJ2-1, with a tentative D call TRBD1 (6 bases). CDR3 size: 13 residues. CDR1 and CDR2 from the germline V gene are SGHNT and YENEEA. With 2 bases removed from V and 6 bases from J, the gap between germline ends came to 8 bases. The CDR3 DNA follows: TGTGCCAGCAGCTTAAGGACAGCCAATGAGCAGTTCTTC. Its protein product is CASSLRTANEQFF.

The rearrangement uses TRBV11-3 and TRBJ2-7; D possibly corresponds to TRBD2 (6 bases). This CDR3 comprises 14 residues. Germline assignment: CDR1 SGHNT and CDR2 YENEEA. V gave up 3 bases and J gave up 0 bases, with 9 bases separating them. CDR3 bases: TGTGCCAGCAGCTTCTCTAGCGTCTCCTACGAGCAGTACTTC. Translated, it gives CASSFSSVSYEQYF. Supplemented by reference TRBV11-3 and TRBJ2-7, the full variable domain reads EAGVVQSPRYKIIEKKQPVAFWCNPISGHNTLYWYLQNLGQGPELLIRYENEEAVDDSQLPKDRFSAERLKGVDSTLKIQPAELGDSAVYLCASSFSSVSYEQYFGPGTRLTVT.

DNA of the CDR3: TGCGCCAGCAGCTTGGGGGACAGTACTTTTAATTCACCCCTCCACTTT. Translating gives CASSLGDSTFNSPLHF. This chain uses TRBV5-1 with TRBJ1-6; 7 bases are shared with TRBD1. Per germline, CDR1 SGHRS and CDR2 YFSETQ. The CDR3 covers 16 residues. The J segment lost 6 bases and the V segment lost 0 bases, leaving 6 bases of the junction unmatched.